This T cell receptor (beta chain) was captured in a study of T cells in Graves' hyperthyroidism and ophthalmopathy. In the study overall: Peripheral blood draws took place at initial diagnosis, ahead of any treatment. Study-level points and caveats: Stable hyperthyroidism and ophthalmopathy were separated using 13 V-J signatures. In the blood, most expanded thyroid clonotypes above 0.001 appeared as well.

No ophthalmopathy progression within 18 months constituted stable Graves' hyperthyroidism. This clonotype has more than one count but fewer than ten. The antigen remains undetermined. Amplified regions were TCR beta CDR3 sequences from RNA transcripts. The TCR CDR3 first-round RT-PCR relied on the HTBI primer set. TCRdb analysed the multiplex PCR reads with MiXCR anew, one entry per CDR3 protein. The repertoire holds under 400,000 distinct CDR3 sequences, with roughly 14% as singletons. Looked up from germline, CDR1 is MNHEY and CDR2 is SMNVEV (reference sequence). The CDR3 consists of 14 residues. Trimming cost V 3 bases and J 0 bases, with 7 bases left between them.

This clonotype was obtained from a woman aged 55-69 years with Graves' hyperthyroidism. V is TRBV27 and J is TRBJ2-3; no clear D gene. Sample: blood. The chain's CDR3 is CASSLIESTDTQYF. The CDR3 DNA follows: TGTGCCAGCAGTTTGATAGAAAGCACAGATACGCAGTATTTT.